The 17 T cell receptor beta chains reported below all come from one sample, sequenced in a study of T cells after yellow fever vaccination. TCRdb re-derived calls from the 5' RACE reads in MiXCR, one entry per CDR3 protein. The data show 250,000 to 400,000 distinct CDR3 sequences, over 4% seen once. Material: PBMCs, obtained 5 days after the yellow fever booster vaccination. Receptors were obtained from a man younger than 35 who received the YFV17D yellow fever vaccine.

Ten or more counts support this clonotype. The rearrangement uses TRBV11-2 and TRBJ2-2; D perhaps matches TRBD2 (6 bases). CDR1 is SGHAT, CDR2 FQNNGV, per germline. The CDR3 covers 13 residues. V lost 8 bases and J lost 4, with 11 bases in between. CDR3 DNA: TGTGCCAGCTCCTCCGGGGGCACCGGGGAGCTGTTTTTT. It encodes CASSSGGTGELFF.

This clonotype was recorded at least ten times. This chain uses TRBV21-1 with TRBJ2-3; TRBD1, the table's D call, was not compared with the DNA. TRBV21-1 is termed a pseudogene. This CDR3 has 16 residues. CDR3 sequence: CASSDRGTGGPDTQYF. CDR3 DNA: TGTGCCAGCAGCGACCGAGGGACAGGGGGTCCAGATACGCAGTATTTT.

This clonotype was detected many times. The gene calls are TRBV21-1 and TRBJ2-7; no check of the table's D call, TRBD2, against the DNA was made. TRBV21-1 is flagged as a pseudogene. CDR3 length equals 20 residues. This CDR3 is CASSKGDPGLAGGSSYEQYV. CDR3 bases: TGTGCCAGCAGCAAAGGGGACCCGGGACTAGCGGGGGGGAGCTCCTACGAGCAGTACGTC.

V is TRBV10-2 and J is TRBJ2-1; tentatively, D is TRBD1 or TRBD2 (6 bases each). V gave up 10 bases and J gave up 0 bases, with 34 bases separating them. Germline V gene sequence: CDR1 WSHSY, CDR2 SAAADI. CDR3 length equals 21 residues. CDR3 nucleotides: TGCGCCACCGTCGGCCCGGGGGCGCCCCCTGTGGCTGGGGGCTCCTACAATGAGCAGTTCTTC. Encoded protein: CATVGPGAPPVAGGSYNEQFF.

At least ten counts were recorded for this clonotype. The J gene is TRBJ2-1, the V gene TRBV20-1; D is uncertain. V lost 3 bases to trimming and J lost 10 bases, with 13 bases between them. The CDR3 extends over 12 amino acids. CDR1 DFQATT and CDR2 SNEGSKA come from the germline V gene (reference sequence). CDR3 sequence (DNA): TGCAGTGCTAGTCCGCCTCCTCGGGAGCAGTTCTTC. This encodes CSASPPPREQFF.

The V and J genes are TRBV30 and TRBJ1-6, with TRBD1 matching over 9 bases. Germline trimming cut 1 base from V and 10 bases from J; bases unmatched to any gene: 5. Germline V gene data show CDR1 as GTSNPN and CDR2 as SVGIG (reference sequence). The CDR3 has 14 residues. Here the CDR3 reads CAWSAGQGRSPLHF. CDR3 DNA: TGTGCCTGGAGTGCCGGACAGGGGCGGTCACCCCTCCACTTT.

In its sample, this clonotype was seen a few times. The chain has TRBV5-1 and TRBJ1-1; TRBD1 is a possible D gene (6 bases). Germline loops: CDR1 SGHRS, CDR2 YFSETQ. There are 16 residues in the CDR3. Between the trimmed V and J ends, which lost 0 bases and 1 base, there was a span of 13 bases. In DNA form, the CDR3 reads TGCGCCAGCAGCTTGGCCTTTGGGGGCGGGAACACTGAAGCTTTCTTT. Its translation: CASSLAFGGGNTEAFF.

This clonotype was recorded a few times. This chain connects TRBV5-1 to TRBJ2-5; 8 nucleotides align to TRBD2. The CDR3 has 15 residues. Germline-derived CDR1 and CDR2 are SGHRS and YFSETQ. The trim removed 0 bases at V and 5 bases at J, leaving 6 bases unmatched. CDR3 loop: CASSLEPGGQETQYF. CDR3 DNA: TGCGCCAGCAGCTTGGAACCGGGGGGGCAGGAGACCCAGTACTTC.

The sample holds a few counts of this clonotype. The chain carries TRBV7-2 and TRBJ1-6, with TRBD1 identical over 10 bases. In germline, CDR1 is SGHTA, CDR2 FQGNSA. The CDR3 consists of 15 residues. J was trimmed by 9 bases and V by 4 bases; bases with no gene match: 6. CDR3 DNA sequence: TGTGCCAGCAGCTCAAGGACAGGGGGTAGTTCACCCCTCCACTTT. Its translation: CASSSRTGGSSPLHF.

This clonotype was seen a handful of times. This CDR3 is CASSPQSPGNTEAFF. The CDR3 DNA reads as TGTGCCAGCAGCCCCCAATCCCCAGGGAACACTGAAGCTTTCTTT. This rearrangement joins TRBV5-4 to TRBJ1-1; D call uncertain. The CDR3 runs to 15 residues. V was shortened by 4 bases and J by 1 base, with 14 bases between the two germline ends. Germline lookup yields CDR1 SGHNT and CDR2 YYREEE (reference sequence).

This clonotype was detected ten times or more. V gene TRBV4-1 combines with J gene TRBJ2-5; TRBD2 matches at 8 bases. There are 18 residues in the CDR3. CDR1 MGHRA and CDR2 YSYEKL come from the germline V gene. V shed 2 bases, J shed 0 bases, and the junction held 11 bases outside the gene matches. CDR3 protein: CASSQWDSGAYYQETQYF. CDR3 nucleotides: TGCGCCAGCAGCCAATGGGATAGCGGGGCATACTACCAAGAGACCCAGTACTTC.

In this sample, this clonotype turned up many times. The V call is TRBV7-9, the J call TRBJ1-1; D not resolved. With 1 base removed from V and 6 bases from J, the gap between germline ends came to 18 bases. This CDR3 has 16 residues. Germline V CDR1 and CDR2: SEHNR, FQNEAQ (reference sequence). CDR3: CASSLGVKLENSEAFF. In DNA, the CDR3 is TGTGCCAGCAGCTTAGGAGTGAAGCTGGAAAACTCTGAAGCTTTCTTT.

This clonotype appeared a few times. The gene calls are TRBV14 and TRBJ2-3; 7 nucleotides line up with TRBD1. This CDR3 spans 16 amino acids. Trimming cost V 3 bases and J 10 bases; bases outside gene matches: 16. Germline assignment: CDR1 SGHDN and CDR2 FVKESK. The CDR3 loop reads CASSHGEGAPTAAQYF. The CDR3 bases are TGTGCCAGCAGCCACGGAGAGGGGGCCCCCACTGCGGCGCAGTATTTT. Based on the CDR3 plus reference TRBV14 and TRBJ2-3, the full variable domain is EAGVTQFPSHSVIEKGQTVTLRCDPISGHDNLYWYRRVMGKEIKFLLHFVKESKQDESGMPNNRFLAERTGGTYSTLKVQPAELEDSGVYFCASSHGEGAPTAAQYFGPGTRLTVL.

This chain links TRBV10-3 with TRBJ2-1; no clear D gene. Trimming took off 3 bases at V and 1 base at J, with 13 bases between the two ends. The CDR3 sequence is 16 residues long. Germline CDR1 reads ENHRY; CDR2 reads SYGVKD. CDR3 loop: CAISDIRSVSYNEQFF. The CDR3 nucleotides read TGTGCCATCAGTGATATCAGATCCGTGTCCTACAATGAGCAGTTCTTC.

A few counts support this clonotype. The chain couples TRBV20-1 to TRBJ2-1; 7 bases line up with TRBD1. V gave up 0 bases and J gave up 4 bases; unmatched junction bases: 12. The length of the CDR3 is 17 residues. Germline loops: CDR1 DFQATT, CDR2 SNEGSKA (reference sequence). The CDR3 DNA is TGCAGTGCTAGAGATGAAACTGGGACAGACTTTTACAATGAGCAGTTCTTC. Translating it yields CSARDETGTDFYNEQFF.

This sequence joins TRBV5-6 and TRBJ2-3; D gene unclear. Germline CDR1 and CDR2: SGHDT and YYEEEE. Between the trimmed V and J ends, which lost 2 bases and 3 bases, there was a span of 7 bases. The CDR3 runs to 13 residues. The CDR3 loop is CASSFAVTDTQYF. The CDR3 coding sequence is TGTGCCAGCAGCTTCGCTGTAACAGATACGCAGTATTTT.

The chain couples TRBV6-2 or TRBV6-3 to TRBJ2-7; D ambiguous. V shed 10 bases and J shed 1 base, with 14 bases lying between them. The CDR3 spans 13 residues. Per germline, CDR1 MNHEY and CDR2 SVGEGT. CDR3 nucleotides: TGTGCCATCGATCGAGGTACATCCTACGAGCAGTACTTC. Its translation: CAIDRGTSYEQYF.